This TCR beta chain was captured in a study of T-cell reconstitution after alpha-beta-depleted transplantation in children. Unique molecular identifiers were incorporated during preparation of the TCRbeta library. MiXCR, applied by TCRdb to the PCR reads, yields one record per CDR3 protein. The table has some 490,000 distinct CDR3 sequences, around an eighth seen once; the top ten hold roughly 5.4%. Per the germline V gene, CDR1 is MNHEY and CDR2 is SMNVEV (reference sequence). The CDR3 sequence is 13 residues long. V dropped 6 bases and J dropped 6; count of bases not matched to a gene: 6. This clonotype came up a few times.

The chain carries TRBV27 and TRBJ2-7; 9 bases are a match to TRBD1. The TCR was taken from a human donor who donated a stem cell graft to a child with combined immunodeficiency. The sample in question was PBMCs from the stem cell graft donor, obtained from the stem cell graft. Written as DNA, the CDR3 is TGTGCCAGCAGCACCGGGACAGGGCCCGAGCAGTACTTC. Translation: CASSTGTGPEQYF.